A single sample gave rise to the 29 T cell receptor beta chains below, sequenced in a study of cytomegalovirus exposure and HLA in healthy donors. 13 Jbeta primers and 60 Vbeta primers were used for the PCR. Profiling relied on immunoSEQ multiplex PCR, and the TCRdb table lists in-frame clones only, not all of them. Of 160,000 or so clones listed, around four fifths are singletons. The material sequenced was PBMCs. These receptors all come from a man in his late teens or twenties in good health and CMV-seropositive.

This clone occurred many times. The chain is built from TRBV28 and TRBJ2-5; possibly TRBD2 for D (5 bases). The germline CDR1 and CDR2 sequences are MDHEN and SYDVKM. Trimming removed 2 bases at V and 5 bases at J, with 15 bases between. The CDR3 has 15 residues. In nucleotides, the CDR3 is TGTGCCAGCAGTTTAACAATATCCAGGAGGGAGACCCAGTACTTC. It codes for CASSLTISRRETQYF.

The chain joins TRBV6-5 to TRBJ2-7; D gene ambiguous. Germline assignment: CDR1 MNHEY and CDR2 SVGAGI. V was pared by 0 bases and J by 2 bases, with 14 bases between. The CDR3 is made up of 16 amino acids. The CDR3 nucleotides read TGTGCCAGCAGTTACTCGAAGGCGGTAACCACCTACGAGCAGTACTTC. It encodes CASSYSKAVTTYEQYF.

As for this clone: One end of the junction varies from germline; a read error may be responsible. V gene TRBV2 combines with J gene TRBJ1-4; 7 bases fit TRBD1. This CDR3 spans 14 amino acids. Per the germline V gene, CDR1 is SNHLY and CDR2 is FYNNEI. The CDR3 sequence: CASREDRAGEKLFF. The CDR3 nucleotides are TGTGCCAGCAGGGAAGACAGGGCTGGAGAAAAACTGTTTTTT.

The chain carries TRBV28 and TRBJ1-2, with TRBD1 matching 9 bases. Germline CDR1 MDHEN, CDR2 SYDVKM. The length of the CDR3 is 14 residues. The J segment lost 2 bases and the V segment lost 5 bases, leaving 3 bases of the junction unmatched. The DNA for the CDR3 is TGTGCCAGCAGTCAAGGACAGGGGAACTATGGCTACACCTTC. Residues: CASSQGQGNYGYTF.

The chain employs TRBV6-6 and TRBJ2-3; 8 bases fit TRBD2. CDR1 and CDR2 (germline): MNHNY, SVGAGI (reference sequence). Trimming took 7 bases from V and 0 from J; bases not matched to a gene: 6. The length of the CDR3 is 15 residues. The CDR3 protein is CASILTSGSTDTQYF. Written as DNA, the CDR3 is TGTGCCAGCATTTTAACTAGCGGAAGCACAGATACGCAGTATTTT.

The CDR3 loop is CASSVDARFYGYTF. CDR3 bases: TGTGCCAGCAGCGTAGATGCCAGGTTCTATGGCTACACCTTC. This chain links TRBV9 with TRBJ1-2; no reliable D call. Trimming cost V 0 bases and J 4 bases, with 10 bases left between them. The CDR3 is 14 residues long. The germline gives CDR1 SGDLS, CDR2 YYNGEE.

This clone was seen more than once but under ten times. The rearrangement links TRBV30 to TRBJ2-1, with 9 bases that match TRBD1. The ends lost 5 bases at V and 8 bases at J; junction bases unmatched: 13. The germline CDR1 and CDR2 sequences are GTSNPN and SVGIG (reference sequence). This CDR3 has 15 amino acids. The CDR3 DNA reads TGTGCCTGGCAGCTCAGGACAGGGGACGTTGATGAGCAGTTCTTC. This gives the protein CAWQLRTGDVDEQFF.

This chain links TRBV27 with TRBJ2-4, with TRBD2 matching over 13 bases. The CDR3 consists of 18 residues. The V segment lost 4 bases and the J segment 0 bases; nucleotides outside the gene matches: 6. CDR1 is MNHEY and CDR2 is SMNVEV in the germline V gene (reference sequence). CDR3 in amino acids: CASSSRTSGSGAKNIQYF. CDR3 nucleotide sequence: TGTGCCAGCAGTTCCCGGACTAGCGGGAGCGGAGCCAAAAACATTCAGTACTTC.

This clone has just a few counts. The J gene is TRBJ2-5, the V gene TRBV19; D not certain. Trimming took 5 bases from V and 4 from J, leaving 11 bases between them. Germline CDR1 is LNHDA and CDR2 is SQIVND (reference sequence). There are 13 residues in the CDR3. CDR3 nucleotide sequence: TGTGCCAGTAGTTCTAGGCTCCCAGAGACCCAGTACTTC. Translation: CASSSRLPETQYF.

The V call is TRBV30, the J call TRBJ1-1; D gene unclear. Germline V lookup: CDR1 GTSNPN, CDR2 SVGIG (reference sequence). This CDR3 spans 16 amino acids. The V end lost 0 bases, the J end lost 0 bases, and 14 bases lay between the germline ends. As DNA, the CDR3 is TGTGCCTGGAGTGTAAACCAGCCGAGGATGAACACTGAAGCTTTCTTT. As protein: CAWSVNQPRMNTEAFF.

The chain is built from TRBV29-1 and TRBJ2-7; TRBD2 matches at 14 bases. The CDR3 is 14 amino acids. V gave up 4 bases and J gave up 7 bases; unmatched junction bases: 6. The germline gives CDR1 SQVTM, CDR2 ANQGSEA. The CDR3 bases are TGCAGCGTTGGACTAGCGGGAGGGCGGGGAGAGCAGTACTTC. It translates to CSVGLAGGRGEQYF.

CDR3 sequence: CASSDPRDLRNEQYF. The CDR3 region has the DNA TGCGCCAGCAGTGACCCCCGGGATCTGAGAAACGAGCAGTACTTC. The genes are TRBV10-1 and TRBJ2-7; possibly TRBD2 for D (5 bases). The V and J ends lost 3 bases and 5 bases respectively, with 17 bases between them. Germline V lookup: CDR1 WNHNN, CDR2 SYGVQD (reference sequence). The CDR3 runs to 15 residues.

This chain uses TRBV5-1 with TRBJ2-1; D is perhaps TRBD1 (5 bases). This CDR3 has 15 residues. The V gene lost 6 bases and the J gene lost 2 bases, with 15 bases spanning the gap. Per germline, CDR1 SGHRS and CDR2 YFSETQ. In nucleotides, the CDR3 is TGCGCCAGCAAAACTGGGGCGGAACCCTACAATGAGCAGTTCTTC. This translates into CASKTGAEPYNEQFF. The full variable domain, completed using reference TRBV5-1 and TRBJ2-1, is KAGVTQTPRYLIKTRGQQVTLSCSPISGHRSVSWYQQTPGQGLQFLFEYFSETQRNKGNFPGRFSGRQFSNSRSEMNVSTLELGDSALYLCASKTGAEPYNEQFFGPGTRLTVL.

The chain combines TRBV29-1 with TRBJ2-3, with 7 bases aligning to TRBD2. V lost 3 bases to trimming and J lost 5 bases; unmatched junction nucleotides: 11. The CDR3 runs 15 residues. Germline CDR1 SQVTM, CDR2 ANQGSEA. The CDR3, as DNA: TGCAGCGTTGATGGCGCGGGAGTCGATCAAGATACGCAGTATTTT. It encodes CSVDGAGVDQDTQYF.

This chain's CDR3 is CASSPEAGWESNQPQHF. The CDR3 region has the DNA TGTGCCAGCTCACCCGAGGCGGGGTGGGAGAGCAATCAGCCCCAGCATTTT. The chain is built from TRBV18 and TRBJ1-5, with D uncertain. Germline CDR1 reads KGHSH; CDR2 reads LQKENI. Trimming cost V 3 bases and J 1 base, with 16 bases left between them. The CDR3 covers 17 residues.

This rearrangement joins TRBV4-3 to TRBJ2-1; 11 nucleotides align to TRBD2. This CDR3 has 15 residues. V trimming: 8 bases; J trimming: 10 bases; junction bases outside the gene matches: 13. Looked up from germline, CDR1 is LGHNA and CDR2 is YSLEER. The CDR3 here is CASAPGLAGGGEQFF. The CDR3 coding sequence is TGCGCCAGCGCTCCGGGTCTAGCGGGAGGAGGGGAGCAGTTCTTC.

The gene calls are TRBV7-2 and TRBJ2-5; 12 bases line up with TRBD1. V was clipped by 2 bases and J by 5 bases; unmatched bases: 12. The CDR3 spans 18 residues. Germline loops: CDR1 SGHTA, CDR2 FQGNSA. The CDR3 coding sequence is TGTGCCAGCAGCTTAAGTAGGGACAGGGGGCTATCCTGGGAGACCCAGTACTTC. This codes for CASSLSRDRGLSWETQYF. The full variable domain, completed using reference TRBV7-2 and TRBJ2-5, is GAGVSQSPSNKVTEKGKDVELRCDPISGHTALYWYRQSLGQGLEFLIYFQGNSAPDKSGLPSDRFSAERTGGSVSTLTIQRTQQEDSAVYLCASSLSRDRGLSWETQYFGPGTRLLVL.

The V gene is TRBV2, the J gene TRBJ2-5, with D possibly matching TRBD1 (5 bases). Germline V CDR1 and CDR2: SNHLY, FYNNEI. V was trimmed by 7 bases and J by 1 base, leaving 13 bases between them. CDR3 length: 14 amino acids. The CDR3 sequence is CASTPDSLQETQYF. DNA for the CDR3: TGTGCCAGCACCCCCGACAGTCTCCAAGAGACCCAGTACTTC.

The chain has TRBV2 and TRBJ2-3, with D possibly being TRBD2 (6 bases). Germline CDR1 SNHLY, CDR2 FYNNEI. The V end lost 6 bases, the J end lost 7 bases, and 14 bases lay between the germline ends. The length of the CDR3 is 13 residues. The CDR3 is CASSAGRENTQYF. The DNA for the CDR3 is TGTGCCAGCAGCGCCGGCCGGGAGAATACGCAGTATTTT.

The CDR3 bases are TGTGCCATCAGTCAGGGACAGGGGACCTACGAGCAGTACTTC. It codes for CAISQGQGTYEQYF. The V and J genes are TRBV10-3 and TRBJ2-7; 10 bases fit TRBD1. The V gene end was trimmed by 5 bases and the J gene end by 2 bases; junction bases not matched to a gene: 3. Germline CDR1 and CDR2: ENHRY and SYGVKD. This CDR3 is built from 14 residues.

The rearrangement links TRBV10-3 to TRBJ2-1, with D perhaps matching TRBD1 (6 bases). This CDR3 spans 15 amino acids. Germline V gives CDR1 ENHRY, CDR2 SYGVKD. Trimming left V 5 bases short and J 4 bases short, with 15 bases between. The CDR3 sequence: CAISLGQSDYNEQFF. In DNA form, the CDR3 reads TGTGCCATCAGTTTGGGACAAAGTGATTACAATGAGCAGTTCTTC.

The chain carries TRBV5-8 and TRBJ1-1; D uncertain. This CDR3 region has 14 residues. Looked up from germline, CDR1 is SGHTS and CDR2 is YDEGEE. Between the trimmed V and J ends, which lost 1 base and 5 bases, there was a span of 12 bases. The CDR3 sequence is CASSLLSRATEAFF. CDR3 nucleotide sequence: TGTGCCAGCAGCTTGCTGTCGAGGGCGACTGAAGCTTTCTTT. The complete variable domain, with remaining parts taken from reference TRBV5-8 and TRBJ1-1, reads EAGVTQSPTHLIKTRGQQATLRCSPISGHTSVYWYQQALGLGLQFLLWYDEGEERNRGNFPPRFSGRQFPNYSSELNVNALELEDSALYLCASSLLSRATEAFFGQGTRLTVV.

The V call is TRBV7-9, the J call TRBJ1-4; D unclear. V dropped 1 base and J dropped 7 bases, with 7 bases sitting between them. This CDR3 has 13 residues. Germline CDR1 is SEHNR and CDR2 is FQNEAQ (reference sequence). The CDR3 bases are TGTGCCAGCAGCTTAGGAGGCGCTGAAAAACTGTTTTTT. Translated: CASSLGGAEKLFF.

The chain joins TRBV28 to TRBJ2-7; D might be TRBD1 (5 bases). Germline V gene sequence: CDR1 MDHEN, CDR2 SYDVKM. The CDR3 totals 14 residues. V gave up 3 bases and J gave up 1 base, with 10 bases separating them. The CDR3 coding sequence is TGTGCCAGCAGTTTTCAGGGTCAATCCTACGAGCAGTACTTC. Its translation: CASSFQGQSYEQYF.

V usage is TRBV6-6 and J usage is TRBJ1-2; D uncertain. This CDR3 has 13 amino acids. Germline V lookup: CDR1 MNHNY, CDR2 SVGAGI (reference sequence). Trimming removed 10 bases at V and 8 bases at J, with 20 bases between. CDR3 region: CATLGSVGGGYTF. CDR3 in DNA: TGTGCCACCCTAGGGTCGGTGGGCGGGGGCTACACCTTC.

This clone was detected a few times. As DNA, the CDR3 is TGTGCCAGCAGTTTAGGAGGAACCGACTACAATGAGCAGTTCTTC. Translation gives CASSLGGTDYNEQFF. V usage is TRBV27 and J usage is TRBJ2-1; D possibly corresponds to TRBD2 (5 bases). The germline gives CDR1 MNHEY, CDR2 SMNVEV (reference sequence). V was trimmed by 2 bases and J by 3 bases, leaving 11 bases between them. This CDR3 contains 15 residues.

The J gene is TRBJ1-2, the V gene TRBV6-1; possibly TRBD1 for D (6 bases). Germline CDR1 MNHNS, CDR2 SASEGT. The length of the CDR3 is 14 residues. V dropped 4 bases and J dropped 7 bases, with 16 bases sitting between them. This chain's CDR3 is CASSVGGGNGGYTF. CDR3 nucleotide sequence: TGTGCCAGCAGTGTAGGGGGGGGCAATGGTGGCTACACCTTC.

This chain uses TRBV4-1 with TRBJ2-1; 11 bases map to TRBD2. The CDR3 is made up of 21 amino acids. Per the germline V gene, CDR1 is MGHRA and CDR2 is YSYEKL. The V segment lost 1 base and the J segment 8 bases; nucleotides outside the gene matches: 22. The CDR3 DNA follows: TGCGCCAGCAGCCAAGTCCAGAAGGGATATCATCTAGCGGGGGGCATCGATGAGCAGTTCTTC. It yields the protein CASSQVQKGYHLAGGIDEQFF.

This sequence joins TRBV16 and TRBJ1-2, with D maybe TRBD1 (6 bases). This CDR3 region has 14 residues. Trimming stripped 3 bases from V and 2 bases from J, with 10 bases between. CDR1 KGHSY and CDR2 FQNENV come from the germline V gene. The CDR3 protein is CASSQGGRNYGYTF. As DNA, the CDR3 is TGTGCCAGCAGCCAGGGGGGGCGCAACTATGGCTACACCTTC. Supplemented by reference TRBV16 and TRBJ1-2, the full variable domain reads GEEVAQTPKHLVRGEGQKAKLYCAPIKGHSYVFWYQQVLKNEFKFLISFQNENVFDETGMPKERFSAKCLPNSPCSLEIQATKLEDSAVYFCASSQGGRNYGYTFGSGTRLTVV.